This T cell receptor beta chain was identified in a study of cytomegalovirus exposure and HLA in healthy donors. Study summary: The 120 validation repertoires used the same platform as the approximately 620 first-cohort repertoires (as reported by a later analysis). Study-level points and caveats: Through in vitro validation, a few CMV-associated chains were shown to be specific for CMV antigens. A list of approximately 150 TCR beta chains associated with cytomegalovirus was given. In the 95 to 150 validation repertoires, just under 95% of cluster scores exceeded 0, per a later analysis.

The repertoire was sequenced with immunoSEQ multiplex PCR; TCRdb's copy has only in-frame clones and lacks some. Found here are under 50,000 clones, 80% to 95% of them singletons; the top ten hold less than 2.5%. Details on this clone: Its antigen is unknown.

Trimming took 4 bases from V and 0 from J, leaving 17 bases between them. This CDR3 comprises 16 residues. CDR1 is SGHDT, CDR2 YYEEEE, per germline. The TCR sequence derives from a woman younger than 30 in good health and CMV-seronegative. The sample comprised PBMCs. This chain links TRBV5-6 with TRBJ2-7, with a possible D match to TRBD1 (6 bases). The CDR3 coding sequence is TGTGCCAGCAGCCTACCGGGACACGACCTCTCCTACGAGCAGTACTTC. This codes for CASSLPGHDLSYEQYF. Supplemented by reference TRBV5-6 and TRBJ2-7, the full variable domain reads DAGVTQSPTHLIKTRGQQVTLRCSPKSGHDTVSWYQQALGQGPQFIFQYYEEEERQRGNFPDRFSGHQFPNYSSELNVNALLLGDSALYLCASSLPGHDLSYEQYFGPGTRLTVT.